The subject of this entry is one T cell receptor (beta chain). The data stem from a study of blood T cell repertoires in COVID-19. At the level of the study: Some COVID-19 samples were acute and others convalescent; all came from the United States, Italy and Spain. T cells, B-cell-depleted T cells, or PBMCs provided the cDNA or gDNA that served as material.

The ends were cut back, 0 bases at V and 0 bases at J, with 6 bases in the middle. CDR1 and CDR2 from the germline V gene are SGHAT and FQNNGV. The CDR3 runs to 15 residues. TCRdb keeps only in-frame clones here, not all; method: immunoSEQ multiplex PCR. The table has under 250,000 clones, about nine tenths seen once. This receptor was identified in a woman in her sixties or seventies who had recovered from COVID-19. Sequencing was performed on peripheral blood. This chain uses TRBV11-2 with TRBJ1-3; D is perhaps TRBD1 (5 bases). The CDR3 region has the DNA TGTGCCAGCAGCTTAGACGGGGGCTCTGGAAACACCATATATTTT. It yields the protein CASSLDGGSGNTIYF. The entire variable domain, with the rest obtained from reference TRBV11-2 and TRBJ1-3, is as follows: EAGVAQSPRYKIIEKRQSVAFWCNPISGHATLYWYQQILGQGPKLLIQFQNNGVVDDSQLPKDRFSAERLKGVDSTLKIQPAKLEDSAVYLCASSLDGGSGNTIYFGEGSWLTVV.